The clone carrying this T cell receptor beta chain has more than one count but fewer than ten. The antigen is unknown. The junction and the germline gene differ at one end; a read error may be behind it. The sample belongs to a study of blood T cells in healthy people across ages. Study-wide points: Age advanced and TCR beta diversity per million T cells fell, roughly linearly.

With a J-beta primer mix and a sample-barcoded 5' primer, a second PCR ran about 7 to 12 cycles. Every cDNA molecule bore a tag from a template-switch adaptor containing 12 random nucleotides. From the 5' RACE reads, TCRdb called clonotypes with MiXCR, one entry per CDR3 protein. The sample carries 1.8 million or so distinct CDR3 sequences, about two fifths recorded once. The CDR3 loop spans 16 amino acids. CDR1 is SGDLS and CDR2 is YYNGEE in the germline V gene. The J gene is TRBJ2-1, the V gene TRBV9; D ambiguous. The clonotype was recovered from a human donor in good health. Material: blood. CDR3: CASSVGRTSSYYEQFF. The CDR3 nucleotides read TGTGCCAGCAGCGTAGGCCGGACCTCTTCCTACTATGAGCAGTTCTTC.